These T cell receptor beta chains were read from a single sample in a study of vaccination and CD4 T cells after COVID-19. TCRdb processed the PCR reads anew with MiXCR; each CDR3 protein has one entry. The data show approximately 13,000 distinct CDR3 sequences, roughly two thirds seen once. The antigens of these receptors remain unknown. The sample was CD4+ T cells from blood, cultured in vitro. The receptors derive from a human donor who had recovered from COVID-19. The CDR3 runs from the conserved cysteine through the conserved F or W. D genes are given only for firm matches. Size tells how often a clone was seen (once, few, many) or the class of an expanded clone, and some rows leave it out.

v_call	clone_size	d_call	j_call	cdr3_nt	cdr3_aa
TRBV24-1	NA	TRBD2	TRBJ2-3	TGTGCCACGGGACGGGCGGGAGCGACAGATACGCAGTATTTT	CATGRAGATDTQYF
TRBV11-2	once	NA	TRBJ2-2	TGTGCCAGCAGCCGACAGGTCACCGGGGAGCTGTTTTTT	CASSRQVTGELFF
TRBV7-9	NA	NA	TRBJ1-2	TGTGCCAGCAGTCTTACGGGGGGCCGAGGGTATGGCTACACCTTC	CASSLTGGRGYGYTF
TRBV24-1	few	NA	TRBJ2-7	TGTGCCACCAGTGACCACCCACAGGGAGACCGGTACGAGCAGTACTTC	CATSDHPQGDRYEQYF
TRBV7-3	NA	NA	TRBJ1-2	TGTGCCAGCAGCTTAAACGGGGGGCGCAACTATGGCTACACCTTC	CASSLNGGRNYGYTF
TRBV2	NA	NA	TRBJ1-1	TGTGCCAGCAGTGAGGATCTGCGGGCTGAAGCTTTCTTT	CASSEDLRAEAFF
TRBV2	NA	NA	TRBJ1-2	TGTGCCAGCAGTGTTGATATCAACTATGGCTACACCTTC	CASSVDINYGYTF
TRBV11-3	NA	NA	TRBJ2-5	TGTGCCAGCAGCATCGGCGGGACAGTGTACCAAGAGACCCAGTACTTC	CASSIGGTVYQETQYF
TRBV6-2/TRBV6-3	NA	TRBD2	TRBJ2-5	TGTGCCAGCAGTCCTCTGGCGGGAGGCTATGAGACCCAGTACTTC	CASSPLAGGYETQYF
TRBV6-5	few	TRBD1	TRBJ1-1	TGTGCCAGCAGTTACTCATCAGGGGGCCGCGACACTGAAGCTTTCTTT	CASSYSSGGRDTEAFF
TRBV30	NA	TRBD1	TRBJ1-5	TGTGCCTGGAGGGGACAGGGACGCAATCAGCCCCAGCATTTT	CAWRGQGRNQPQHF
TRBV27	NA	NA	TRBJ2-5	TGTGCCAGCAGCCCCTTAGCGGTCCGAATCGGGACCCAGTACTTC	CASSPLAVRIGTQYF
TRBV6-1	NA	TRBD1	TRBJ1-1	TGTGCCATCAGGCAGGGGGGAACTGAAGCTTTCTTT	CAIRQGGTEAFF
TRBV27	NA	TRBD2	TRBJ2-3	TGTGCCAGCACCAAAAGGGGACTAGGAACAGATACGCAGTATTTT	CASTKRGLGTDTQYF
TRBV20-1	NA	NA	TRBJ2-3	TGCAGTGCTAGTCGGCAAGATGGCACAGATACGCAGTATTTT	CSASRQDGTDTQYF
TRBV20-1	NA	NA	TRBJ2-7	TGCAGTGCCCGATCACAGGGCGGCGAGCAGTACTTC	CSARSQGGEQYF
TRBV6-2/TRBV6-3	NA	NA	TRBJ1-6	TGTGCCAGCAGACCCGACAGAAGCTTGAGCTCCTATAATTCACCCCTCCACTTT	CASRPDRSLSSYNSPLHF
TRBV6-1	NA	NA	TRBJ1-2	TGTGCCAGCAGTGGTGGGGGAAGGGTGGCTGGCTACACCTTC	CASSGGGRVAGYTF
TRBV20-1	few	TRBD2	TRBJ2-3	TGCAGTGCTCAGATAGCGGGGGGGTGGTATTTT	CSAQIAGGWYF
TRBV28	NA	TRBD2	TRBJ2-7	TGTGCCAGCAGTTCCTCGCCGGGACTAGGATCCGCCCTCGACCAAGAGCAGTACTTC	CASSSSPGLGSALDQEQYF
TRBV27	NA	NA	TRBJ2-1	TGTGCCAGCAGTCCCCCCCTTCCGGCTAGCTCCTACAATGAGCAGTTCTTC	CASSPPLPASSYNEQFF
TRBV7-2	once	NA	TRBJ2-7	TGTGCCAGCAGCTTCCCCGCTGGTCGGCAGTACTTC	CASSFPAGRQYF
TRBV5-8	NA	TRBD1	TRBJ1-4	TGTGCCAGCAGCTGGGGACAGGGAGGAACCGCTAATGAAAAACTGTTTTTT	CASSWGQGGTANEKLFF
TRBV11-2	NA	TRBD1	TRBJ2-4	TGTGCCAGCAGCATAGGTCCGCGACAGGGAAACATTCAGTACTTC	CASSIGPRQGNIQYF
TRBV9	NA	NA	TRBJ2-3	TGTGCCAGCAGCGTTCGGGGGGACAGTATGGATACGCAGTATTTT	CASSVRGDSMDTQYF
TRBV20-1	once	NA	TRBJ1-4	TGCAGTGCTAGGGAAGAGGAAAAACTGTTTTTT	CSAREEEKLFF
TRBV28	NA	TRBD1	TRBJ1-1	TGTGCCAGCAGTTTGAGAGGGGGGTACGGACAGGGAAGAACTGAAGCTTTCTTT	CASSLRGGYGQGRTEAFF
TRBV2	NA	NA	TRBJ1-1	TGTGCCAGTCGACCCTCGATGAACACTGAAGCTTTCTTT	CASRPSMNTEAFF
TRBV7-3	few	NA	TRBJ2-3	TGTGCCAGCAGCTTAACACCCGGTTGGGATACGCAGTATTTT	CASSLTPGWDTQYF
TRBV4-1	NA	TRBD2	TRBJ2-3	TGCGCCAGCAGCCTCCGACTAGCGGGGGCTAGCACAGATACGCAGTATTTT	CASSLRLAGASTDTQYF
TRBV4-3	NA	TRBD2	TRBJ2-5	TGCGCCAGCAGCCAAGACCCAGTTGGCGGGAGGAAGGAGACCCAGTACTTC	CASSQDPVGGRKETQYF
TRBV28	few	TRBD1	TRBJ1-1	TGTGCCAGCAGTACCCAGACAGGGCCGGGCACTGAAGCTTTCTTT	CASSTQTGPGTEAFF
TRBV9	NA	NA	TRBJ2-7	TGTGCCGGGGGCAGCGCCTACGAGCAGTACTTC	CAGGSAYEQYF
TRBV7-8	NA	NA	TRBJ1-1	TGTGCCAGCAGCCTCCGACAGAACACTGAAGCTTTCTTT	CASSLRQNTEAFF
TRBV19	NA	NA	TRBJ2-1	TGTGCCAGTATGTCCGTGTATGAGCAGTTCTTC	CASMSVYEQFF
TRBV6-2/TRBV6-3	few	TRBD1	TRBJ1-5	TGTGCCATCAGAGACAGGGATCAGCCCCAGCATTTT	CAIRDRDQPQHF
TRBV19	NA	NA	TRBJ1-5	TGTGCCACCGGACCCATCAGGACGCCCCAGCATTTT	CATGPIRTPQHF
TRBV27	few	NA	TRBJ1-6	TGTGCCAGCAGTTTGGAATCACCCCTCCACTTT	CASSLESPLHF
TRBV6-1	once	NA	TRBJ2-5	TGTGCCAGCAGTGAAATCTGGTCTGGGCAGGGTCTTTGGGAGACCCAGTACTTC	CASSEIWSGQGLWETQYF
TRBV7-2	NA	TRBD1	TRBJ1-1	TGTGCCAGCAGCTTGGCCCCCGTCGGACAGGGAGAAGCTTTCTTT	CASSLAPVGQGEAFF
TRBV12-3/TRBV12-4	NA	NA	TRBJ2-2	TGTGCCAGCTCCAGGGGCAGGGACACCGGGGAGCTGTTTTTT	CASSRGRDTGELFF
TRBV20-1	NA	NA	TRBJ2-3	TGCAGTGCTAGGGGGGCTGGCACAGATACGCAGTATTTT	CSARGAGTDTQYF
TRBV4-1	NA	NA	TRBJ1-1	TGCGCCAGCAGCCAAGATCGGGGAAACACTGAAGCTTTCTTT	CASSQDRGNTEAFF
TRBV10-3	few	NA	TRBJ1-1	TGTGCCATCAGTGAGTCGTTGGTGGCGGGTAACTCTGAAGCTTTCTTT	CAISESLVAGNSEAFF
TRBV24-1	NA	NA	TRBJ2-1	TGTGCCACCAGTGATGAACTAGGGGGCTACAATGAGCAGTTCTTC	CATSDELGGYNEQFF
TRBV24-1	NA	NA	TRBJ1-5	TGTGCCACCAGTGATACCCATGGGGGGCGGAATCAGCCCCAGCATTTT	CATSDTHGGRNQPQHF
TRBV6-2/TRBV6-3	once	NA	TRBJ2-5	TGTGCCAGCAAAAAACGCCAGCGAACGGACAAATCGCAAGAGACCCAGTACTTC	CASKKRQRTDKSQETQYF
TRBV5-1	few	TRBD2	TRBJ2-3	TGCGCCAGCAGGCAGAGTACTAGCGGGGGATACACAGATACGCAGTATTTT	CASRQSTSGGYTDTQYF
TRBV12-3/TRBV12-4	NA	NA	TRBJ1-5	TGTGCCAGCAGTTTAACGGGGGGTAAGTGGCCCCAGCATTTT	CASSLTGGKWPQHF
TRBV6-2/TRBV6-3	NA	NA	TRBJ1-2	TGTGCCAGCAGTAACGGACAGAGTAGCTATGGCTACACCTTC	CASSNGQSSYGYTF
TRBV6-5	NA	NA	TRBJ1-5	TGTGCCAGCAGTTACGGAACAGGGAATCAGCCCCAGCATTTT	CASSYGTGNQPQHF